These T cell receptor beta chains were read from a single sample in a study of blood T cells in healthy people across ages. TCRdb reanalysed the 5' RACE reads using MiXCR and keeps one entry per CDR3 protein. The data contain hundreds of thousands of distinct CDR3 sequences, roughly 21% of them singletons. The sample comprised blood. The receptors stem from a man between 65 and 85 years old in good health. Each CDR3 is given with its conserved first and last residue. Fields, in order: D gene, CDR3 length, J gene, clone size, V gene, CDR3 protein, CDR3 DNA. A D gene is named only where the DNA matches it firmly. Clone size is shown for a subset of rows, as once, few, many or a class of expanded clone.

TRBD2 | 15 | TRBJ2-1 | - | TRBV5-1 | CASSLDLAGYNEQFF | TGCGCCAGCAGCTTGGACCTAGCGGGTTACAATGAGCAGTTCTTC
- | 15 | TRBJ2-3 | - | TRBV9 | CASGGSLTSTDTQYF | TGTGCCAGCGGGGGAAGTTTAACTAGCACAGATACGCAGTATTTT
TRBD1 | 15 | TRBJ2-3 | - | TRBV2 | CASSIRQGATDTQYF | TGTGCCAGCAGTATTAGACAGGGGGCTACAGATACGCAGTATTTT
TRBD1 | 12 | TRBJ2-7 | few | TRBV27 | CARPGQEYEQYF | TGTGCCAGACCGGGACAGGAGTACGAGCAGTACTTC
TRBD2 | 14 | TRBJ2-3 | few | TRBV9 | CASSSLSGADTQYF | TGTGCCAGCAGCTCACTTAGCGGGGCAGATACGCAGTATTTT
- | 14 | TRBJ2-4 | few | TRBV28 | CASSLNGPQNIQYF | TGTGCCAGCAGTTTGAATGGACCGCAAAACATTCAGTACTTC
TRBD2 | 14 | TRBJ2-5 | few | TRBV20-1 | CSAVSSAGGETQYF | TGCAGTGCTGTCAGCTCAGCGGGAGGAGAGACCCAGTACTTC
TRBD2 | 18 | TRBJ2-5 | - | TRBV9 | CASSVSMGRGDRQETQYF | TGTGCCAGCAGCGTTTCTATGGGGAGGGGAGACCGTCAAGAGACCCAGTACTTC
TRBD2 | 17 | TRBJ2-7 | - | TRBV11-2 | CASSSWTSDFPSYEQYF | TGTGCCAGCAGCTCCTGGACTAGCGATTTCCCCTCCTACGAGCAGTACTTC
- | 12 | TRBJ2-7 | few | TRBV7-8 | CASSLTEYEQYF | TGTGCCAGCAGCCTTACAGAGTACGAGCAGTACTTC
- | 15 | TRBJ2-7 | few | TRBV3-1 | CASSHFAGLSYEQYF | TGTGCCAGCAGCCATTTCGCGGGTCTCTCCTACGAGCAGTACTTC
- | 15 | TRBJ1-3 | - | TRBV7-2 | CASSPPRGMGNTIYF | TGTGCCAGCAGCCCTCCTCGGGGGATGGGGAACACCATATATTTT
- | 14 | TRBJ2-4 | - | TRBV5-1 | CASSLEIAKNIQYF | TGCGCCAGCAGCCTAGAGATAGCCAAAAACATTCAGTACTTC
TRBD1 | 17 | TRBJ2-1 | few | TRBV5-1 | CASSLGQGTSGYNEQFF | TGCGCCAGCAGCTTGGGACAGGGGACCTCCGGCTACAATGAGCAGTTCTTC
TRBD2 | 15 | TRBJ2-1 | - | TRBV7-3 | CASSPHAGLPLEQFF | TGTGCCAGCAGCCCTCATGCGGGACTACCGCTTGAGCAGTTCTTC
- | 14 | TRBJ2-1 | many | TRBV5-1 | CASSGGSSYNEQFF | TGCGCCAGCAGCGGGGGGAGCTCCTACAATGAGCAGTTCTTC
- | 16 | TRBJ1-3 | - | TRBV6-5 | CASSYSGSRSGNTIYF | TGTGCCAGCAGTTACTCCGGCTCGCGCTCTGGAAACACCATATATTTT
TRBD1 | 15 | TRBJ2-7 | few | TRBV3-1 | CASSQRTGSSYEQYF | TGTGCCAGCAGCCAGAGGACAGGTAGCTCCTACGAGCAGTACTTC
TRBD1 | 14 | TRBJ2-7 | once | TRBV6-1 | CASSELSGTGILYF | TGTGCCAGCAGTGAATTGTCTGGGACAGGGATTCTGTACTTC
TRBD2 | 15 | TRBJ2-5 | many | TRBV12-3/TRBV12-4 | CASSFATSVQETQYF | TGTGCCAGCAGTTTCGCGACTAGCGTTCAAGAGACCCAGTACTTC